A single sample is the source of the 18 T cell receptor beta chains below, sequenced in a study of blood T cells in healthy people across ages. Through a sample-barcoded 5' primer and a J-beta primer mix, a second PCR was run for roughly 6 to 11 cycles. One entry per CDR3 protein, called by TCRdb with MiXCR from the 5' RACE reads. The profile shows approximately 800,000 distinct CDR3 sequences, around 34% of them singletons. What was sequenced was blood. The receptors derive from a man between 18 and 35 years old in good health.

This clonotype was counted between two and nine times. The V call is TRBV6-5, the J call TRBJ2-3; 12 nucleotides align to TRBD2. Germline V CDR1 and CDR2: MNHEY, SVGAGI. V was clipped by 1 base and J by 3 bases; unmatched bases: 11. The CDR3 is made up of 19 amino acids. The CDR3 DNA reads TGTGCCAGCAGTTACTTCTCGAGTAGACTAGCGGGGGATACAGATACGCAGTATTTT. This codes for CASSYFSSRLAGDTDTQYF.

Note on this clonotype: A much larger clone differs by one base, so this may be a read error. J is TRBJ2-1 and V is TRBV12-3 or TRBV12-4; 9 positions match TRBD1. The J segment lost 10 bases and the V segment lost 6 bases, leaving 13 bases of the junction unmatched. The CDR3 covers 15 residues. The CDR3 spells CASSPDRGEFSEQFF. As DNA, the CDR3 is TGTGCCAGCAGCCCCGACAGGGGGGAGTTTAGCGAGCAGTTCTTC.

This clonotype was seen only a few times. The chain carries TRBV25-1 and TRBJ2-1; D gene ambiguous. Germline CDR1 and CDR2: MGHDK and SYGVNS. The ends were cut back, 0 bases at V and 5 bases at J, with 8 bases in the middle. This CDR3 region has 14 residues. CDR3 residues: CASSEYRDDNEQFF. The CDR3, as DNA: TGTGCCAGCAGTGAATATCGCGACGACAATGAGCAGTTCTTC.

This clonotype was found a few times. The chain employs TRBV13 and TRBJ1-5; D uncertain. The CDR3 is 15 residues long. V was cut by 0 bases and J by 0 bases, with 6 bases left in between. Germline V gives CDR1 PRHDT, CDR2 FYEKMQ (reference sequence). In DNA, the CDR3 is TGTGCCAGCAGCTTAGGGCGGAGTAGCAATCAGCCCCAGCATTTT. Residues: CASSLGRSSNQPQHF.

The V call is TRBV12-3 or TRBV12-4, the J call TRBJ2-7; tentative D call: TRBD1 (6 bases). The CDR3 totals 12 residues. Trimming took off 5 bases at V and 9 bases at J, with 14 bases between the two ends. Here the CDR3 DNA reads TGTGCCAGCAGTGAGACGGGACACGGGCAGTACTTC. Its protein product is CASSETGHGQYF.

Concerning this clonotype itself: A read error may be the cause here, since a much bigger clone is one base away. V and J are TRBV6-8 and TRBJ2-7, with a tentative D call TRBD2 (7 bases). Germline CDR1 and CDR2: MNHGY and SAAAGT. Trimming took off 11 bases at V and 7 bases at J, with 21 bases between the two ends. CDR3 size: 13 residues. The DNA of the CDR3 is TGTGCCTGGAAGAACGGGGGGCTCAATGAGCAGTACTTC. Protein sequence: CAWKNGGLNEQYF.

J is TRBJ1-4 and V is TRBV7-2; D is unclear. The CDR3 covers 14 residues. In germline, CDR1 is SGHTA, CDR2 FQGNSA. Trimming pared 2 bases from V and 3 bases from J, leaving 7 bases between. The CDR3 sequence: CASSLQASNEKLFF. CDR3 in DNA: TGTGCCAGCAGCTTACAGGCCTCTAATGAAAAACTGTTTTTT.

This clonotype has ten or more counts. The chain joins TRBV12-3 or TRBV12-4 to TRBJ1-5; 8 bases agree with TRBD1. The CDR3 is 14 amino acids. V lost 6 bases and J lost 4; bases outside the gene matches: 5. DNA of the CDR3: TGTGCCAGCAGACCTACAGGGGGAAATCAGCCCCAGCATTTT. Its translation: CASRPTGGNQPQHF.

The chain recombines TRBV6-5 with TRBJ1-2; possibly TRBD1 for D (5 bases). Trimming cost V 0 bases and J 2 bases, with 13 bases left between them. From germline, CDR1 is MNHEY and CDR2 SVGAGI. The CDR3 covers 16 residues. CDR3 in DNA: TGTGCCAGCAGTTACTCGAGGGCAGGGACGAACTATGGCTACACCTTC. Encoded protein: CASSYSRAGTNYGYTF.

The gene calls are TRBV7-8 and TRBJ2-3; 7 bases are shared with TRBD1. The ends lost 2 bases at V and 0 bases at J; junction bases unmatched: 5. Germline CDR1 reads SGHVS; CDR2 reads FQNEAQ. CDR3 length equals 16 residues. The DNA for the CDR3 is TGTGCCAGCAGCTTAAGCCGGACAGGTAGCACAGATACGCAGTATTTT. Residues: CASSLSRTGSTDTQYF.

There are a few counts of this clonotype. The chain has TRBV4-2 and TRBJ1-1, with D uncertain. V was cut by 0 bases and J by 5 bases, with 10 bases left in between. Germline CDR1 LGHNA, CDR2 YNFKEQ. The CDR3 has 14 residues. The CDR3 nucleotides are TGTGCCAGCAGCCAAGACGCCCCGGGGACTGAAGCTTTCTTT. It yields the protein CASSQDAPGTEAFF.

The chain is built from TRBV3-1 and TRBJ1-2; D gene unclear. CDR3 length: 12 residues. Germline V CDR1 and CDR2: LGHDT, YNNKEL (reference sequence). Trimming shortened V by 0 bases and J by 6 bases, and 5 bases separated the two germline ends. The CDR3 sequence: CASSQDWDGYTF. CDR3 in DNA: TGTGCCAGCAGCCAAGATTGGGATGGCTACACCTTC.

This chain links TRBV6-2 or TRBV6-3 with TRBJ1-2; unclear D gene. Trimming took 0 bases from V and 9 from J, leaving 8 bases between them. In germline, CDR1 is MNHEY, CDR2 SVGEGT. The CDR3 loop spans 12 amino acids. In nucleotides, the CDR3 is TGTGCCAGCAGTTACTCGGCGGGGAGCTACACCTTC. It specifies CASSYSAGSYTF.

The rearrangement links TRBV29-1 to TRBJ1-1; D ambiguous. Germline V gene sequence: CDR1 SQVTM, CDR2 ANQGSEA. The CDR3 length is 12 residues. V was clipped by 4 bases and J by 1 base, with 7 bases between them. CDR3 residues: CSVVKTNTEAFF. In DNA form, the CDR3 reads TGCAGCGTTGTTAAAACGAACACTGAAGCTTTCTTT.

The chain is built from TRBV7-2 and TRBJ1-2; maybe TRBD1 (5 bases). V lost 1 base, J lost 4 bases, and 10 bases lay in between. Germline values: CDR1 SGHTA, CDR2 FQGNSA. The CDR3 consists of 14 residues. The CDR3 loop reads CASSLGGWGYGYTF. Written as DNA, the CDR3 is TGTGCCAGCAGCTTAGGGGGCTGGGGCTATGGCTACACCTTC.

The V gene is TRBV4-2, the J gene TRBJ1-2; 11 positions match TRBD1. After removal of 1 base from V and 6 bases from J, the junction contained 1 base not matched to a gene. Germline CDR1 reads LGHNA; CDR2 reads YNFKEQ. The length of the CDR3 is 14 residues. CDR3 amino acids: CASSQGTGGDGYTF. The CDR3 region has the DNA TGTGCCAGCAGCCAAGGGACAGGGGGCGATGGCTACACCTTC.

This clonotype was observed many times. The J gene is TRBJ1-2, the V gene TRBV5-1; 9 positions match TRBD1. Germline CDR1 is SGHRS and CDR2 is YFSETQ. The CDR3 has 13 amino acids. The J segment lost 8 bases and the V segment lost 3 bases, leaving 5 bases of the junction unmatched. Written as DNA, the CDR3 is TGCGCCAGCAGCTCACAGGGGGCGAGCGGCTACACCTTC. Amino acid sequence: CASSSQGASGYTF.

On this clonotype itself: Just one base apart from a much larger clone, this may be a read error. The chain carries TRBV7-2 and TRBJ2-7; D might be TRBD1 (5 bases). The CDR3 is 14 residues long. V lost 5 bases and J lost 3, with 14 bases in between. CDR1 and CDR2 from the germline V gene are SGHTA and FQGNSA. This CDR3 is CASSVPRDGYEQYF. The CDR3 DNA is TGTGCCAGCAGCGTACCCAGGGATGGCTACGAGCAGTACTTC.